The T cell receptor beta chain described here comes from a study of Ad26.COV2.S vaccination and SARS-CoV-2 variants. Overall study results and limits: People given the vaccine had a wider spike-specific TCR breadth than placebo recipients did. Reportedly, spike-specific CD8+ and CD4+ T cell responses achieved substantial breadth once vaccination had taken place.

As to this clone: The antigen remains unidentified.

Clones were read by immunoSEQ multiplex PCR, and TCRdb kept only the in-frame ones, dropping some. Found here are about 350,000 clones, around 89% of them singletons; the top ten hold roughly 5%. V lost 3 bases and J 3 bases, leaving 12 bases between the germline ends. Germline CDR1 reads SQVTM; CDR2 reads ANQGSEA. The CDR3 covers 14 residues. Documented treatment: around 19 received Ad26.COV2.S at low or high dose, single or two shots; roughly five received placebo; per-sample allocation not given. Day 63 following the first vaccine or placebo injection was when the samples were taken. In the vaccine, an Ad26 vector expressed the SARS-CoV-2 spike of the Wuhan strain.

This specimen consisted of peripheral blood, obtained in a trial of Ad26.COV2.S vaccine versus placebo. V usage is TRBV29-1 and J usage is TRBJ2-1, with a tentative D call TRBD1 (5 bases). The clonotype was recovered from a person aged 18-60 years who received the Ad26.COV2.S COVID-19 vaccine or a placebo. CDR3 sequence (DNA): TGCAGCGTTGATAAGACAGCCGTCTACAATGAGCAGTTCTTC. Amino acids: CSVDKTAVYNEQFF.